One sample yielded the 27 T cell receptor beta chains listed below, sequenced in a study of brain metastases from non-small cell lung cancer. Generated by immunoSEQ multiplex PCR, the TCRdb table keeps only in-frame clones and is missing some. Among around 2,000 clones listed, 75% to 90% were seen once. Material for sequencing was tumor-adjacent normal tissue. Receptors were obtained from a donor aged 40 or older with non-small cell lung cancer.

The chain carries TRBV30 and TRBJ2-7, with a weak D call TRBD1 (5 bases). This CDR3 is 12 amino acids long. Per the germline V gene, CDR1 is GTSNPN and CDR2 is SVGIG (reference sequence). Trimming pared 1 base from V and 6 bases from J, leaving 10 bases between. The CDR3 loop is CAWSEVGAEQYF. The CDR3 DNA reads TGTGCCTGGAGTGAAGTAGGGGCCGAGCAGTACTTC.

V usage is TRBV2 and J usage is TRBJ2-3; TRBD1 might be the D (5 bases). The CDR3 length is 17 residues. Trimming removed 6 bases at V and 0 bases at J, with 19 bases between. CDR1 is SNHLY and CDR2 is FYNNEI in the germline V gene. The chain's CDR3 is CASRNRPWAGSTDTQYF. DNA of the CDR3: TGTGCCAGCAGAAACCGACCGTGGGCAGGGAGCACAGATACGCAGTATTTT.

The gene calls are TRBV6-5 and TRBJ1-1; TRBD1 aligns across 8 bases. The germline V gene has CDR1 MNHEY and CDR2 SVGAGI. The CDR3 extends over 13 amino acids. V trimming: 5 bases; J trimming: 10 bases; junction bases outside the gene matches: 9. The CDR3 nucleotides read TGTGCCAGCAGTCAAACAGGGGGTTCGCGAGCTTTCTTT. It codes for CASSQTGGSRAFF.

The CDR3 sequence: CASSRTVDSLLGAFF. CDR3 sequence (DNA): TGCGCCAGCAGCCGAACAGTCGACAGCCTCCTTGGGGCTTTCTTT. This chain links TRBV4-3 with TRBJ1-1; D possibly corresponds to TRBD1 (5 bases). Germline V lookup: CDR1 LGHNA, CDR2 YSLEER. This CDR3 contains 15 residues. The ends were cut back, 4 bases at V and 11 bases at J, with 23 bases in the middle.

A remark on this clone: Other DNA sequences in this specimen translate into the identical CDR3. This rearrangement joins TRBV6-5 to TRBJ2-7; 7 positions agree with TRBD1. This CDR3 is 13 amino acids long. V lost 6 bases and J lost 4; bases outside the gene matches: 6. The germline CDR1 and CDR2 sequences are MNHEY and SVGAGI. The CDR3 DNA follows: TGTGCCAGCAGACCCGGGACAGAATACGAGCAGTACTTC. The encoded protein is CASRPGTEYEQYF.

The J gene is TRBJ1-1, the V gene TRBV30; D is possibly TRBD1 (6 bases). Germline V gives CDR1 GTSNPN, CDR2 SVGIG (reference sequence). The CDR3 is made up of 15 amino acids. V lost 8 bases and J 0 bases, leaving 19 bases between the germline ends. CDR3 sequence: CAGGQGSVMNTEAFF. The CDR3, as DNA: TGTGCCGGGGGGCAGGGATCCGTCATGAACACTGAAGCTTTCTTT.

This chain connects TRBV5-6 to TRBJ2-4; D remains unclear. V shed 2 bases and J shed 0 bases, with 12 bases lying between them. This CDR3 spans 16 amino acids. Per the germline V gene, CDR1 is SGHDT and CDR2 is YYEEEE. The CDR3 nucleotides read TGTGCCAGCAGCTTCTCTGGCCCCATAGCCAAAAACATTCAGTACTTC. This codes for CASSFSGPIAKNIQYF.

DNA of the CDR3: TGTGCCATCACCGACGGACTAGCGGACTCCTACGAGCAGTACTTC. This gives the protein CAITDGLADSYEQYF. The chain recombines TRBV10-3 with TRBJ2-7, with 10 bases lining up with TRBD2. J gave up 0 bases and V 7 bases, and 6 bases lay outside the gene matches. Germline-derived CDR1 and CDR2 are ENHRY and SYGVKD. This CDR3 region has 15 residues.

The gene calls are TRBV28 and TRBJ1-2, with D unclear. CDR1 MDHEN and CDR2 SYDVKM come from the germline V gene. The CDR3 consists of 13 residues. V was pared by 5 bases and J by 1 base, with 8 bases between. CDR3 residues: CASSEHRNYGYTF. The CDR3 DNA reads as TGTGCCAGCAGTGAACATCGTAACTATGGCTACACCTTC.

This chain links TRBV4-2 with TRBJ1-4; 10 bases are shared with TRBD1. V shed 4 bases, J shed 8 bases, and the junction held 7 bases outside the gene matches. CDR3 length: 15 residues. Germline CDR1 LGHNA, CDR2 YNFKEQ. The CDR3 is CASSLSGTGVEKLFF. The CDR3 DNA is TGTGCCAGCAGCCTGTCCGGGACAGGGGTAGAAAAACTGTTTTTT.

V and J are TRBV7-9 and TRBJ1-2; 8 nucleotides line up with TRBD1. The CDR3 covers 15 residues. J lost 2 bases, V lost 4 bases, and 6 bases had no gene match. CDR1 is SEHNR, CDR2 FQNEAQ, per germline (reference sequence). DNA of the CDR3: TGTGCCAGCAGCTGGGGACAGGTCTCGAACTATGGCTACACCTTC. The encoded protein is CASSWGQVSNYGYTF.

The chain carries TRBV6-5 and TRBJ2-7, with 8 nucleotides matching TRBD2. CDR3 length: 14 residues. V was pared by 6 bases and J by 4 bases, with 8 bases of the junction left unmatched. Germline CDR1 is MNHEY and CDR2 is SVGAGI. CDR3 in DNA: TGTGCCAGCAGACGGGGGGGGCCCCCTTACGAGCAGTACTTC. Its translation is CASRRGGPPYEQYF.

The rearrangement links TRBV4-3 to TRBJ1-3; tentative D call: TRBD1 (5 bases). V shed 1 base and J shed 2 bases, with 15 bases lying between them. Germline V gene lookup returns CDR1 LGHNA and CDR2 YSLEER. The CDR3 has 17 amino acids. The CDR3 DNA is TGCGCCAGCAGCCAAGTGGCGCAGGGAGGCCCTGGAAACACCATATATTTT. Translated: CASSQVAQGGPGNTIYF.

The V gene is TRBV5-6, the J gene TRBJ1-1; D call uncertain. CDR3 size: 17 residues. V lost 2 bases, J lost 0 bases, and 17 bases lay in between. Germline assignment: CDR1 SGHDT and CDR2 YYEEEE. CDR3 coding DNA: TGTGCCAGCAGCTTACCGGGGTCAGGTAAAATGAACACTGAAGCTTTCTTT. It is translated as CASSLPGSGKMNTEAFF. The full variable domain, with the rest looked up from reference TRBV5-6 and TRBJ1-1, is DAGVTQSPTHLIKTRGQQVTLRCSPKSGHDTVSWYQQALGQGPQFIFQYYEEEERQRGNFPDRFSGHQFPNYSSELNVNALLLGDSALYLCASSLPGSGKMNTEAFFGQGTRLTVV.

In DNA form, the CDR3 reads TGTGCCAGCAGAGGTGGGAACGGGGACAATCAGCCCCAGCATTTT. Translation: CASRGGNGDNQPQHF. The chain is built from TRBV6-5 and TRBJ1-5; the D is unclear. The CDR3 has 15 residues. Germline-derived CDR1 and CDR2 are MNHEY and SVGAGI. Trimming took 6 bases from V and 3 from J, leaving 15 bases between them.

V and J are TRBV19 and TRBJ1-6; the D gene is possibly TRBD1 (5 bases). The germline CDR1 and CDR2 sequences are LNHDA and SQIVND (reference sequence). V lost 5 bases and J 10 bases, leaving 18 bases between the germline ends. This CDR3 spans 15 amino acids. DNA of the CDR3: TGTGCCAGTAGTCTCATATTTGGGGGAGGCTCACCCCTCCACTTT. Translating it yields CASSLIFGGGSPLHF.

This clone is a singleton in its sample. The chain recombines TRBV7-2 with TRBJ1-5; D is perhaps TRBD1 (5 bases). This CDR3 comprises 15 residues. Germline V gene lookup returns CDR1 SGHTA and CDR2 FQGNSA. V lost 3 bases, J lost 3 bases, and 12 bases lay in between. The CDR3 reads CASSLNRGLNQPQHF. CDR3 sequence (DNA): TGTGCCAGCAGCTTGAATAGGGGACTCAATCAGCCCCAGCATTTT.

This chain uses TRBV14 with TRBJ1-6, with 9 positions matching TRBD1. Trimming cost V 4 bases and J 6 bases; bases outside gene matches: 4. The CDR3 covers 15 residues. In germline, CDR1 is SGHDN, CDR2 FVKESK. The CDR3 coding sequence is TGTGCCAGCAGCCCGACAGGGGGGGGTAATTCACCCCTCCACTTT. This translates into CASSPTGGGNSPLHF.

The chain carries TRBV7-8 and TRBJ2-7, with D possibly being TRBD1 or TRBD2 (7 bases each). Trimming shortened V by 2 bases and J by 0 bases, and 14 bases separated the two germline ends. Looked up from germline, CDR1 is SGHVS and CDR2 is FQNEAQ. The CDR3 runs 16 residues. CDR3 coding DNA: TGTGCCAGCAGCTTATGGGGAGGGGGCTCCTCCTACGAGCAGTACTTC. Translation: CASSLWGGGSSYEQYF.

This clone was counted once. The CDR3 loop reads CASSSVGDYNSPLHF. The CDR3 nucleotides are TGTGCCAGCAGTTCGGTCGGGGACTATAATTCACCCCTCCACTTT. This rearrangement joins TRBV6-5 to TRBJ1-6; the D is unclear. Per the germline V gene, CDR1 is MNHEY and CDR2 is SVGAGI. V was clipped by 4 bases and J by 3 bases, with 10 bases between them. The CDR3 sequence is 15 residues long.

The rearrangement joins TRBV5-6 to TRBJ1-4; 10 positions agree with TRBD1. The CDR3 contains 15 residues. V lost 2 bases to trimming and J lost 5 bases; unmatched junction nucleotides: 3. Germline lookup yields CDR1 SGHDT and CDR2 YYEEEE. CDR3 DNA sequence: TGTGCCAGCAGCTTCCCGGGACAGGGGAATGAAAAACTGTTTTTT. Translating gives CASSFPGQGNEKLFF.

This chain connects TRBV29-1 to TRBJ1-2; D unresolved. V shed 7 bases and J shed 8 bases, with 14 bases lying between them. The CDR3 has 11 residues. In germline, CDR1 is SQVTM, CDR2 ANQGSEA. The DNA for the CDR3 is TGCAGCGCTGACGGTGGCGCGGGCTACACCTTC. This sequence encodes CSADGGAGYTF.

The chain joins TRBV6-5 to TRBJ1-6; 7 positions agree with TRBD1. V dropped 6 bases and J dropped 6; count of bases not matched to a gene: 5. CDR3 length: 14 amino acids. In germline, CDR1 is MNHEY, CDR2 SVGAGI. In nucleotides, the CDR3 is TGTGCCAGCAGGGTGACAGGGACTAATTCACCCCTCCACTTT. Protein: CASRVTGTNSPLHF.

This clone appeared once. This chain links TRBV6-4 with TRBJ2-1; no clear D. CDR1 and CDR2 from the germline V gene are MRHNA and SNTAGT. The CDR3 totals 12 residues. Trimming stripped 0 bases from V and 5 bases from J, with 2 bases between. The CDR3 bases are TGTGCCAGCAGTGACTCGAACAATGAGCAGTTCTTC. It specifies CASSDSNNEQFF.

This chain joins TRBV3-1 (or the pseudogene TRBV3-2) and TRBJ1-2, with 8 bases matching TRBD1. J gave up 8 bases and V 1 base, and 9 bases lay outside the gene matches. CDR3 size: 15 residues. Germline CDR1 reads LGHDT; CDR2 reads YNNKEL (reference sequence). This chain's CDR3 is CASSQARQGIRGYTF. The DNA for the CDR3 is TGTGCCAGCAGCCAAGCTCGACAGGGGATAAGGGGCTACACCTTC.

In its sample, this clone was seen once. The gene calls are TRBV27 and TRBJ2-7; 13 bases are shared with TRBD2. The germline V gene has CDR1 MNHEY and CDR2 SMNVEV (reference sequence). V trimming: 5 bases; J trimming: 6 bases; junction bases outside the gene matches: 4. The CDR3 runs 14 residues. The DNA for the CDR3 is TGTGCCAGCAGTATACTAGCGGGGGGGCCCGAGCAGTACTTC. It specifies CASSILAGGPEQYF.

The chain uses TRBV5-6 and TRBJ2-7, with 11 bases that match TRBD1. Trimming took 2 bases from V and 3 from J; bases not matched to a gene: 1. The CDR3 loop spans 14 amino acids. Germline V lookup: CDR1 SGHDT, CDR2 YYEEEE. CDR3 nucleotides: TGTGCCAGCAGCTTTGGGACAGGGGGCTACGAGCAGTACTTC. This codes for CASSFGTGGYEQYF.